This T cell receptor (beta chain) was identified during a study of T cells in tumors after PD-1 blockade (dated by TCRdb to between 2018 and 2021). About the study as a whole: Prior checkpoint blockade, systemic immunosuppressant use, and recent radiotherapy or other anti-cancer therapy within 4 weeks were grounds for patient exclusion. Peripheral blood samples averaged about 120,000 TCR templates (range roughly 24,679-257,772) and 35,000 to 40,000 unique clonotypes. Using site-matched tumors from BCC or SCC patients sampled before and after anti-PD-1 therapy, the study carried out paired single-cell RNA and TCR sequencing. Pembrolizumab 200 mg every 3 weeks or cemiplimab 350 mg every 2 weeks was administered to patients. Ongoing daily vismodegib 150 mg was also given to a subset of patients during anti-PD-1 treatment. To compare blood and tumor clonotypes, bulk TCR sequencing was performed on approximately nine peripheral blood samples from four to six patients. RECIST version 1.1 was used to assess clinical response.

The CDR3 runs 17 residues from the cysteine to the phenylalanine. The DNA shown is the 51-base CDR3, in frame from base 1. V ends up 0 bases short and J 0 bases short, with an unmatched junction base count of 5. According to the germline V gene, CDR1 reads LGHNA and CDR2 reads YSLEER. Overall study outcomes, separate from this receptor: About 40% of TCR clonotypes from the tumor were detected in blood, and certain novel exhausted tumor clones were present in blood collected before treatment, which suggests recruitment from the periphery. Where the novel T cell clones came from was not identified, and possible sources could include lymphoid organs or rare unexpanded clones inside the tumor or in the tumor periphery.

The immunoSEQ platform was used for deep TCRbeta sequencing. For the original study's pipeline: For further analysis, only productive rearrangements were exported out of the immunoSEQ Analyzer. T cell phenotypes were assigned to bulk TCRbeta clonotypes by matching the clonotypes to single-cell RNA+TCR-seq clones with the same TCRbeta sequence. Tumor enrichment of a clone was calculated by dividing the clone's tumor frequency by the clone's PBMC frequency, both taken from bulk TCR sequencing. GLIPH was used to group TCRs into specificity groups, clusters of distinct TCRs likely recognizing common antigens via shared CDR3 motifs. This is the immuneACCESS table as TCRdb keeps it, with only in-frame sequences that have V and J called. A part of the clones is gone; compared with another copy, unresolved V genes explain less than half, and the rest is unexplained. Clonal size and the V and J genes are those of that table, whereas D and trimming came from the DNA. This sample lists under 40,000 clones; 73% were detected once. The ten largest clones take up approximately 40% of the sample.

As for this clone: The specificity of this receptor is unknown. Base qualities are not recorded, but no much larger clone differs from it by a single base.

The sample's time point, from its label and the paper: after anti-PD-1 therapy. Genomic DNA extracted from tumor biopsies or peripheral blood was used for bulk TCRbeta sequencing, with input ranging from about 616 ng to 6,500 ng. Every patient was a poor candidate for surgical resection and had histologically proven advanced or metastatic basal or squamous cell carcinoma. The basal cell carcinoma cohort comprised some ten patients, of whom several had bulk tumor TCR sequencing. Sequences were derived from PBMCs, sampled after anti-PD-1 treatment. This clonotype was sampled from a human donor with basal cell carcinoma. The rearrangement combines TRBV4-3 with TRBJ2-1, with 7 bases matching TRBD2. The encoded CDR3 is CASSQDLGGSSYNEQFF. The DNA sequence is given as TGCGCCAGCAGCCAAGATCTCGGCGGGAGCTCCTACAATGAGCAGTTCTTC.